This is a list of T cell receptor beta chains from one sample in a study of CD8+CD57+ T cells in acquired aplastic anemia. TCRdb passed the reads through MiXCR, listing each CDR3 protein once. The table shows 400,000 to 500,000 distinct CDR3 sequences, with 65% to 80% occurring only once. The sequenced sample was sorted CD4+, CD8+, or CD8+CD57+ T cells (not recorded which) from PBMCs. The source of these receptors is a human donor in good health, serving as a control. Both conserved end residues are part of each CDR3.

CDR3aa: CASSLGLGASTEAFF; len: 15; v_gene: TRBV7-2; j_gene: TRBJ1-1
CDR3aa: CSTGVQASNYGYTF; len: 14; v_gene: TRBV29-1; j_gene: TRBJ1-2
CDR3aa: CASSAGTGLSQPQEQYF; len: 17; v_gene: TRBV7-2; j_gene: TRBJ2-7
CDR3aa: CASSPDGLSAGELFF; len: 15; v_gene: TRBV7-8; j_gene: TRBJ2-2
CDR3aa: CSARVIGRGYEQFF; len: 14; v_gene: TRBV20-1; j_gene: TRBJ2-1
CDR3aa: CASSSPKGGDYGYTF; len: 15; v_gene: TRBV7-3; j_gene: TRBJ1-2
CDR3aa: CASSWDTDMEYF; len: 12; v_gene: TRBV2; j_gene: TRBJ2-3
CDR3aa: CAISEGPGPNNEKLFF; len: 16; v_gene: TRBV10-3; j_gene: TRBJ1-4
CDR3aa: CSARTGGVDTYEQYF; len: 15; v_gene: TRBV20-1; j_gene: TRBJ2-7
CDR3aa: CASSVAGRGETQYHF; len: 15; v_gene: TRBV9; j_gene: TRBJ1-6
CDR3aa: CASSSSSYNEQFFYF; len: 15; v_gene: TRBV7-2; j_gene: TRBJ2-5
CDR3aa: CAKSGRGKNSLLHF; len: 14; v_gene: TRBV12-5; j_gene: TRBJ1-6
CDR3aa: CATSSVERGGTQYF; len: 14; v_gene: TRBV15; j_gene: TRBJ2-3
CDR3aa: CASIVDDWNNEPFF; len: 14; v_gene: TRBV10-1; j_gene: TRBJ2-7
CDR3aa: CASSSQGGNQPQQFF; len: 15; v_gene: TRBV7-2; j_gene: TRBJ2-2
CDR3aa: CASSLGTSGGASYEQYF; len: 17; v_gene: TRBV5-1; j_gene: TRBJ2-7
CDR3aa: CASTLVGLAAGNTIYF; len: 16; v_gene: TRBV7-2; j_gene: TRBJ1-3
CDR3aa: CASSPSGQGAGNTIYF; len: 16; v_gene: TRBV18; j_gene: TRBJ1-3
CDR3aa: CSARVYNKRGYTF; len: 13; v_gene: TRBV20-1; j_gene: TRBJ1-2
CDR3aa: CASSREGLYGYTF; len: 13; v_gene: TRBV12-3/TRBV12-4; j_gene: TRBJ1-2
CDR3aa: CASSYHDRSDEQYF; len: 14; v_gene: TRBV9; j_gene: TRBJ2-7
CDR3aa: CASSLEGTNTDTQYF; len: 15; v_gene: TRBV5-1; j_gene: TRBJ2-3
CDR3aa: CASSVSPRSSASSYEQYF; len: 18; v_gene: TRBV9; j_gene: TRBJ2-7
CDR3aa: CASSFATGETKYF; len: 13; v_gene: TRBV7-2; j_gene: TRBJ2-5
CDR3aa: CSAPTRQGRNEQFF; len: 14; v_gene: TRBV20-1; j_gene: TRBJ2-1
CDR3aa: CASSLVTENDNVLTF; len: 15; v_gene: TRBV5-1; j_gene: TRBJ2-6
CDR3aa: CASTHRTGDEQFF; len: 13; v_gene: TRBV5-1; j_gene: TRBJ2-1
CDR3aa: CSATPGPNYGYTF; len: 13; v_gene: TRBV20-1; j_gene: TRBJ1-2
CDR3aa: CASSTTSGGWYEQYF; len: 15; v_gene: TRBV13; j_gene: TRBJ2-7
CDR3aa: CASSLGLAGAYNGQFF; len: 16; v_gene: TRBV12-3/TRBV12-4; j_gene: TRBJ2-1
CDR3aa: CASSLEQATSNYGYTF; len: 16; v_gene: TRBV12-3/TRBV12-4; j_gene: TRBJ1-2
CDR3aa: CSAGEGVGTGFAFF; len: 14; v_gene: TRBV20-1; j_gene: .
CDR3aa: CSASTQGWTEYF; len: 12; v_gene: TRBV20-1; j_gene: TRBJ2-5
CDR3aa: CASSALETQYYEQFF; len: 15; v_gene: TRBV7-2; j_gene: TRBJ2-1
CDR3aa: CASSAGNSADYGYTF; len: 15; v_gene: TRBV7-6; j_gene: TRBJ1-2
CDR3aa: CASSLDPRGNTQYF; len: 14; v_gene: TRBV7-2; j_gene: TRBJ2-3
CDR3aa: CSASRQGGVNGYTF; len: 14; v_gene: TRBV20-1; j_gene: TRBJ1-2
CDR3aa: CASSYSETQYF; len: 11; v_gene: TRBV11-2; j_gene: TRBJ2-5
CDR3aa: CASSLGGVRYDEQFF; len: 15; v_gene: TRBV11-2; j_gene: TRBJ2-1
CDR3aa: CASSGTGNHKQFF; len: 13; v_gene: TRBV10-3; j_gene: TRBJ2-1
CDR3aa: CASSELITGGQETQYF; len: 16; v_gene: TRBV25-1; j_gene: TRBJ2-5
CDR3aa: CASTRYRGAAQYF; len: 13; v_gene: TRBV7-2; j_gene: TRBJ2-3
CDR3aa: CASSQDSLGGYTF; len: 13; v_gene: TRBV14; j_gene: TRBJ1-2
CDR3aa: CASSLGQGQAYEQYF; len: 15; v_gene: TRBV13; j_gene: TRBJ2-7
CDR3aa: CASSPLTQGSSPHHFF; len: 16; v_gene: TRBV19; j_gene: TRBJ2-2
CDR3aa: CASSGTSTDTYEQYF; len: 15; v_gene: TRBV5-1; j_gene: TRBJ2-7
CDR3aa: CAIAFTSGTGDFF; len: 13; v_gene: TRBV10-3; j_gene: TRBJ1-1
CDR3aa: CASGPTWTSYEQYF; len: 14; v_gene: TRBV6-5; j_gene: TRBJ2-7
CDR3aa: CASSGGVGADEQFF; len: 14; v_gene: TRBV5-4; j_gene: TRBJ2-1
CDR3aa: CASSGLAGSQETQYF; len: 15; v_gene: TRBV2; j_gene: TRBJ2-5
CDR3aa: CSAASGGPVEAFF; len: 13; v_gene: TRBV20-1; j_gene: TRBJ1-1
CDR3aa: CAISSGQPPTEAFF; len: 14; v_gene: TRBV10-3; j_gene: TRBJ1-1
CDR3aa: CASSYTGGYNSPLRF; len: 15; v_gene: TRBV6-6; j_gene: TRBJ1-6
CDR3aa: CASSSSGPGSYEQYF; len: 15; v_gene: TRBV11-2; j_gene: TRBJ2-7
CDR3aa: CASSLAYRSPLYGYTF; len: 16; v_gene: TRBV6-2/TRBV6-3; j_gene: TRBJ1-2
CDR3aa: CASSQEWPGNTIYF; len: 14; v_gene: TRBV14; j_gene: TRBJ1-3
CDR3aa: CASSTRDSPLHF; len: 12; v_gene: TRBV19; j_gene: TRBJ1-6
CDR3aa: CASSLSSRPTQGDSSYEQYF; len: 20; v_gene: TRBV7-2; j_gene: TRBJ2-7